This TCR beta chain was profiled in a study of response to subunit inactivated influenza vaccine. Study-wide findings and caveats: It was suggested by the authors that few new T cells are recruited by each seasonal influenza vaccination.

With regard to this clonotype: Its antigen is still unknown. Sequence at one end of the junction differs from germline and may be a read error.

TCRdb itself ran the RT-PCR reads through MiXCR, one entry per CDR3 protein. The data show fewer than 800,000 distinct CDR3 sequences, around 16% seen once. CDR1 SNHLY and CDR2 FYNNEI come from the germline V gene. There are 13 residues in the CDR3. V is TRBV2 and J is TRBJ2-1, with D tentatively TRBD2 (5 bases). Specimen: PBMCs from blood, collected roughly 12 days after vaccination. The receptor was derived from a man aged 45-65 years who received an inactivated influenza vaccine. The CDR3: CASTLDSDNEQFF. In DNA, the CDR3 is TGTGCCAGCACTCTGGACTCCGACAATGAGCAGTTCTTC.